One sample yielded the 29 T cell receptor beta chains listed below, sequenced in a study of identical twins (dated by TCRdb to the mid-2010s). Library preparation used 5' RACE. Sequencing instrument: Illumina HiSeq 2000. TCRdb trimmed public reads at Q25 via fastp, called clones via MiXCR and kept in-frame beta chains. For every CDR3 protein sequence, its rows merge into one entry that carries the most common genes and DNA. The sample includes just under 550,000 distinct CDR3 sequences, with 15% observed a single time. The top ten clones comprise around 0.48% of the sample. This sample was also put to use in a study of yellow fever vaccine responses in identical twins.

The sequenced sample consisted of CD4+ T cells sorted from blood. These receptors came from a woman aged 18-29 years in good health.

This clonotype showed up many times. The chain employs TRBV10-3 and TRBJ2-5, with unresolved D. Trimming shortened V by 3 bases and J by 5 bases, and 4 bases separated the two germline ends. The CDR3 is made up of 11 amino acids. Germline-derived CDR1 and CDR2 are ENHRY and SYGVKD. For the CDR3, the DNA is TGTGCCATCAGTGATTTGGAGACCCAGTACTTC. This gives the protein CAISDLETQYF.

The chain joins TRBV20-1 to TRBJ1-3; D is uncertain. CDR1 and CDR2 (germline): DFQATT, SNEGSKA (reference sequence). This CDR3 contains 14 residues. The V gene lost 1 base and the J gene lost 0 bases, with 7 bases spanning the gap. This chain's CDR3 is CSARGGSSGNTIYF. The DNA for the CDR3 is TGCAGTGCTAGAGGTGGATCCTCTGGAAACACCATATATTTT.

The chain has TRBV12-3 or TRBV12-4 and TRBJ2-1, with D tentatively TRBD2 (6 bases). The CDR3 totals 16 residues. Trimming removed 4 bases at V and 0 bases at J, with 13 bases between. The CDR3 coding sequence is TGTGCCAGCAGTTCCCCACTAGCCAGCTCCTACAATGAGCAGTTCTTC. It specifies CASSSPLASSYNEQFF.

The chain joins TRBV12-3 or TRBV12-4 to TRBJ2-3, with no clear D. The CDR3 is made up of 13 amino acids. Trimming left V 3 bases short and J 0 bases short, with 4 bases between. CDR3 amino acids: CASSLFSTDTQYF. The CDR3 nucleotides read TGTGCCAGCAGTTTGTTCAGCACAGATACGCAGTATTTT.

V and J are TRBV5-1 and TRBJ2-2; D is possibly TRBD1 or TRBD2 (5 bases each). The germline CDR1 and CDR2 sequences are SGHRS and YFSETQ. V was trimmed by 2 bases and J by 1 base, leaving 9 bases between them. The CDR3 spans 15 residues. CDR3 in amino acids: CASSFRDQNTGELFF. The CDR3 DNA is TGCGCCAGCAGCTTCCGGGACCAGAACACCGGGGAGCTGTTTTTT.

The chain joins TRBV2 to TRBJ2-7, with D unresolved. This CDR3 is built from 11 residues. In germline, CDR1 is SNHLY, CDR2 FYNNEI. The V end lost 4 bases, the J end lost 5 bases, and 6 bases lay between the germline ends. CDR3 sequence reads: CASSVGNEQYF. The CDR3 DNA reads as TGTGCCAGCAGTGTAGGGAACGAGCAGTACTTC.

The chain combines TRBV14 with TRBJ2-3; unclear D gene. The length of the CDR3 is 17 residues. V was pared by 0 bases and J by 2 bases, with 15 bases between. In germline, CDR1 is SGHDN, CDR2 FVKESK. The CDR3 loop reads CASSQDPRRAATDTQYF. For the CDR3, the DNA is TGTGCCAGCAGCCAAGACCCTCGCCGGGCCGCCACAGATACGCAGTATTTT.

This clonotype was seen a handful of times. The chain is built from TRBV12-3 or TRBV12-4 and TRBJ1-5; D gene unclear. V lost 2 bases to trimming and J lost 7 bases, with 15 bases between them. This CDR3 is built from 15 residues. In DNA form, the CDR3 reads TGTGCCAGCAGTTTATACCTACCCATTGGCCAGCCCCAGCATTTT. Its translation: CASSLYLPIGQPQHF.

This sequence joins TRBV28 and TRBJ2-1; D may be TRBD2 (5 bases). Looked up from germline, CDR1 is MDHEN and CDR2 is SYDVKM. V lost 10 bases to trimming and J lost 7 bases, with 17 bases between them. The CDR3 runs to 13 residues. The CDR3 protein is CATQRYGVNEQFF. The CDR3 DNA reads TGTGCCACCCAGAGGTACGGGGTTAATGAGCAGTTCTTC.

This clonotype was recorded many times. The V and J genes are TRBV28 and TRBJ2-5, with D uncertain. CDR1 is MDHEN and CDR2 is SYDVKM in the germline V gene. V was shortened by 3 bases and J by 5 bases, with 16 bases between the two germline ends. The CDR3 has 15 amino acids. The CDR3 nucleotides read TGTGCCAGCAGTTTTTCTCGCAGTGGCCGGGAGACCCAGTACTTC. Translation gives CASSFSRSGRETQYF.

V is TRBV2 and J is TRBJ2-5; no firm D call. The V gene's germline CDR1 is SNHLY and CDR2 FYNNEI. With 1 base removed from V and 2 bases from J, the gap between germline ends came to 8 bases. CDR3 length: 14 residues. DNA of the CDR3: TGTGCCAGCAGTGAAGTCAGCTTACAAGAGACCCAGTACTTC. Encoded protein: CASSEVSLQETQYF. Filled out from reference TRBV2 and TRBJ2-5, the complete variable domain reads EPEVTQTPSHQVTQMGQEVILRCVPISNHLYFYWYRQILGQKVEFLVSFYNNEISEKSEIFDDQFSVERPDGSNFTLKIRSTKLEDSAMYFCASSEVSLQETQYFGPGTRLLVL.

The rearrangement links TRBV20-1 to TRBJ2-1; 9 bases line up with TRBD2. Trimming at V came to 3 bases and at J to 5 bases, leaving 5 bases not matched to a gene. The germline gives CDR1 DFQATT, CDR2 SNEGSKA (reference sequence). The CDR3 length is 14 residues. The CDR3 DNA reads TGCAGTGCTAGTAACAGCGGGGGGAACAATGAGCAGTTCTTC. It yields the protein CSASNSGGNNEQFF.

This clonotype was recorded a few times. The V call is TRBV7-9, the J call TRBJ2-2; TRBD2 is a possible D gene (5 bases). The CDR3 has 16 residues. Trimming removed 0 bases at V and 6 bases at J, with 14 bases between. Germline CDR1 SEHNR, CDR2 FQNEAQ (reference sequence). CDR3 coding DNA: TGTGCCAGCAGCTTAGCGCTGTCTAGCCTTGCCGGGGAGCTGTTTTTT. It is translated as CASSLALSSLAGELFF.

This clonotype was seen a few times. The chain joins TRBV6-2 or TRBV6-3 to TRBJ2-1; D is unclear. CDR3 length: 14 residues. Germline CDR1 is MNHEY and CDR2 is SVGEGT. V lost 2 bases to trimming and J lost 5 bases, with 10 bases between them. CDR3 protein: CASSYEASHNEQFF. The CDR3 DNA sequence: TGTGCCAGCAGTTACGAGGCGTCCCACAATGAGCAGTTCTTC.

The gene calls are TRBV7-9 and TRBJ2-4; TRBD1 matches 9 bases. V was clipped by 5 bases and J by 4 bases; unmatched bases: 3. The CDR3 runs 14 residues. Germline V CDR1 and CDR2: SEHNR, FQNEAQ (reference sequence). In DNA form, the CDR3 reads TGTGCCAGCAGCAGACAGGGGGGAAAAAACATTCAGTACTTC. Its translation is CASSRQGGKNIQYF.

V usage is TRBV12-5 and J usage is TRBJ2-1; the match to TRBD1 covers 7 bases. The V gene's germline CDR1 is LGHNT and CDR2 FRNRAP. The V and J ends lost 8 bases and 4 bases, in that order; junction bases with no gene match: 5. The CDR3 sequence is 13 residues long. This CDR3 is CASPGQRYNEQFF. CDR3 coding DNA: TGTGCTAGTCCGGGACAGAGATACAATGAGCAGTTCTTC.

The CDR3 loop reads CASSPLSTLLNTGELFF. Here the CDR3 DNA reads TGTGCCAGCAGCCCTTTGAGTACTCTACTCAACACCGGGGAGCTGTTTTTT. The chain recombines TRBV4-2 with TRBJ2-2; D is unclear. The V end lost 4 bases, the J end lost 2 bases, and 17 bases lay between the germline ends. Germline CDR1 LGHNA, CDR2 YNFKEQ. The CDR3 has 17 amino acids.

This clonotype was recorded a few times. V gene TRBV20-1 combines with J gene TRBJ1-6; no clear D. Germline V gives CDR1 DFQATT, CDR2 SNEGSKA (reference sequence). Trimming took 0 bases from V and 4 from J, leaving 10 bases between them. This CDR3 contains 15 residues. CDR3: CSARDSIGYNSPLHF. The CDR3 nucleotides read TGCAGTGCTAGAGATTCGATCGGTTATAATTCACCCCTCCACTTT.

This clonotype was seen more than once but under ten times. The chain combines TRBV11-2 with TRBJ2-1, with no clear D. Germline lookup yields CDR1 SGHAT and CDR2 FQNNGV. Trimming left V 5 bases short and J 9 bases short, with 11 bases between. The length of the CDR3 is 12 residues. The CDR3 sequence is CASSVYEIEQFF. In nucleotides, the CDR3 is TGTGCCAGCAGCGTCTATGAGATTGAGCAGTTCTTC.

This clonotype has more than one count but fewer than ten. The chain joins TRBV11-2 to TRBJ2-5, with 11 bases aligning to TRBD2. After removal of 2 bases from V and 2 bases from J, the junction contained 4 bases not matched to a gene. CDR1 and CDR2 from the germline V gene are SGHAT and FQNNGV. The CDR3 loop spans 16 amino acids. The CDR3, as DNA: TGTGCCAGCAGCTTAACTAGCGGGGGTGGGCAAGAGACCCAGTACTTC. This sequence encodes CASSLTSGGGQETQYF. Based on the CDR3 plus reference TRBV11-2 and TRBJ2-5, the full variable domain is EAGVAQSPRYKIIEKRQSVAFWCNPISGHATLYWYQQILGQGPKLLIQFQNNGVVDDSQLPKDRFSAERLKGVDSTLKIQPAKLEDSAVYLCASSLTSGGGQETQYFGPGTRLLVL.

The chain joins TRBV10-3 to TRBJ1-4; D gene uncertain. V was pared by 5 bases and J by 5 bases, with 9 bases between. This CDR3 is built from 13 residues. Germline-derived CDR1 and CDR2 are ENHRY and SYGVKD. As DNA, the CDR3 is TGTGCCATCAGTACCGGGCAAAATGAAAAACTGTTTTTT. Translation: CAISTGQNEKLFF.

The genes are TRBV20-1 and TRBJ2-3; D not certain. Germline V gene lookup returns CDR1 DFQATT and CDR2 SNEGSKA (reference sequence). Trimming took 4 bases from V and 2 from J, leaving 7 bases between them. The CDR3 is made up of 12 amino acids. The DNA of the CDR3 is TGCAGTGCTAAACAGTTCACAGATACGCAGTATTTT. Encoded protein: CSAKQFTDTQYF.

The chain uses TRBV20-1 and TRBJ2-7; a weak D match, TRBD2 (5 bases). V was pared by 2 bases and J by 3 bases, with 17 bases between. The germline V gene has CDR1 DFQATT and CDR2 SNEGSKA (reference sequence). This CDR3 contains 15 residues. CDR3 amino acids: CSARPPDSGIYEQYV. The CDR3 DNA is TGCAGTGCTAGACCCCCGGACTCGGGAATCTACGAGCAGTACGTC.

The rearrangement joins TRBV6-2 or TRBV6-3 to TRBJ2-2; perhaps TRBD1 as D (6 bases). V gave up 3 bases and J gave up 2 bases, with 19 bases separating them. Germline V gives CDR1 MNHEY, CDR2 SVGEGT. The CDR3 runs 18 residues. CDR3: CASSYEPDRSLNTGELFF. The DNA of the CDR3 is TGTGCCAGCAGTTATGAACCTGACAGGAGTTTAAACACCGGGGAGCTGTTTTTT.

The chain couples TRBV12-3 or TRBV12-4 to TRBJ2-7; TRBD2 aligns across 9 bases. CDR3 size: 16 residues. V dropped 6 bases and J dropped 6; count of bases not matched to a gene: 15. CDR3 DNA sequence: TGTGCCAGCAGCAAATTAGCGGGAGCGTTCCCGGGCGAGCAGTACTTC. Its protein product is CASSKLAGAFPGEQYF.

This clonotype turned up a few times. The chain joins TRBV3-1 to TRBJ2-3, with D unclear. The CDR3 is made up of 14 amino acids. The V end lost 0 bases, the J end lost 4 bases, and 8 bases lay between the germline ends. Per the germline V gene, CDR1 is LGHDT and CDR2 is YNNKEL (reference sequence). CDR3 in DNA: TGTGCCAGCAGCCAAGATCCCGCCGCAGATACGCAGTATTTT. Amino acids: CASSQDPAADTQYF.

V and J are TRBV29-1 and TRBJ2-7; TRBD1 or TRBD2 may be the D gene (6 bases each). Trimming took off 4 bases at V and 0 bases at J, with 19 bases between the two ends. There are 16 residues in the CDR3. CDR1 and CDR2 (germline): SQVTM, ANQGSEA. DNA of the CDR3: TGCAGCGTTGGGGGGCCACGACTAGGGAGCTCCTACGAGCAGTACTTC. Translation gives CSVGGPRLGSSYEQYF.

This clonotype showed up just a few times. The rearrangement links TRBV11-3 to TRBJ2-5, with 8 bases lining up with TRBD1. CDR1 and CDR2 from the germline V gene are SGHNT and YENEEA. The CDR3 has 15 residues. V dropped 4 bases and J dropped 2; count of bases not matched to a gene: 6. The CDR3 nucleotides are TGTGCCAGCAGCTCAGGACAGGGCTCTCAAGAGACCCAGTACTTC. It is translated as CASSSGQGSQETQYF.

The chain combines TRBV7-9 with TRBJ2-5; perhaps TRBD2 as D (6 bases). The germline CDR1 and CDR2 sequences are SEHNR and FQNEAQ (reference sequence). The length of the CDR3 is 15 residues. Between the trimmed V and J ends, which lost 3 bases and 4 bases, there was a span of 15 bases. The CDR3, as DNA: TGTGCCAGCAGCTTGGTCGGGGGAGTAGGAGAGACCCAGTACTTC. Translation: CASSLVGGVGETQYF.